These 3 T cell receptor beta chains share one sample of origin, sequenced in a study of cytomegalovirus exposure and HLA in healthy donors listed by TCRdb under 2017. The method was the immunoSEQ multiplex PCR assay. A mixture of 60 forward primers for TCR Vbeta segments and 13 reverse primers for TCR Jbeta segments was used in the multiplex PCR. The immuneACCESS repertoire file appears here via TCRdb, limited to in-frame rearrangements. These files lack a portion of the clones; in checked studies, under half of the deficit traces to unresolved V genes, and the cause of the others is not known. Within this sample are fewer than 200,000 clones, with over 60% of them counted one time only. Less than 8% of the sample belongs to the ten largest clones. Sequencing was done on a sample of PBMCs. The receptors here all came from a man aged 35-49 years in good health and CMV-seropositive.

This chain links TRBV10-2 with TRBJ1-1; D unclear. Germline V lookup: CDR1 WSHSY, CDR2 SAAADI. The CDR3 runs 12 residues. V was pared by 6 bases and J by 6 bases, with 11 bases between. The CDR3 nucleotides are TGCGCCAGCAGGGAGGGCCCCTCTGAAGCTTTCTTT. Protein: CASREGPSEAFF.

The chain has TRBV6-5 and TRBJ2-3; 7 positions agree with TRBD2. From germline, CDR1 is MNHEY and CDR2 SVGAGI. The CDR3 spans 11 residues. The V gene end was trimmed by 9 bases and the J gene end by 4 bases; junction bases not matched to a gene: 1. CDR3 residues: CASRGADTQYF. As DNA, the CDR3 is TGTGCCAGTCGGGGGGCAGATACGCAGTATTTT.

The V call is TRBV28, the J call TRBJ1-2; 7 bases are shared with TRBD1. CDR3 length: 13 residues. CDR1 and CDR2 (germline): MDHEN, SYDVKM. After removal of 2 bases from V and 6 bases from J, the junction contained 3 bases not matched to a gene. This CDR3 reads CASSLRQGHGYTF. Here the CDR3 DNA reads TGTGCCAGCAGTTTAAGACAGGGACATGGCTACACCTTC.